Listed here are 12 T cell receptor beta chains from one sample, sequenced in a study of T cell responses to AZD1222 COVID-19 vaccine. Profiling relied on immunoSEQ multiplex PCR, and the TCRdb table lists in-frame clones only, not all of them. The sample has 250,000 to 300,000 clones, approximately 94% seen once. Specimen: peripheral blood, collected 28 days after the second AZD1222 dose. Receptors were obtained from an adult who received the AZD1222 COVID-19 vaccine.

The genes are TRBV5-1 and TRBJ2-3, with no clear D. Germline values: CDR1 SGHRS, CDR2 YFSETQ. The CDR3 runs to 11 residues. V was shortened by 4 bases and J by 2 bases, with 2 bases between the two germline ends. This CDR3 reads CASSVTDTQYF. The CDR3 DNA reads as TGCGCCAGCAGCGTCACAGATACGCAGTATTTT.

J is TRBJ2-1 and V is TRBV6-5; the D gene is possibly TRBD1 (7 bases). The germline V and J ends were trimmed by 0 bases and 4 bases, with 13 bases remaining between them. Germline CDR1 is MNHEY and CDR2 is SVGAGI. The CDR3 has 16 amino acids. The CDR3 nucleotides read TGTGCCAGCAGTTACTCTGGACAGGAGGGGTACAATGAGCAGTTCTTC. Encoded protein: CASSYSGQEGYNEQFF.

V usage is TRBV2 and J usage is TRBJ2-2, with no clear D. The CDR3 sequence is 13 residues long. In germline, CDR1 is SNHLY, CDR2 FYNNEI. V was shortened by 8 bases and J by 2 bases, with 9 bases between the two germline ends. Written as DNA, the CDR3 is TGTGCCAGCGGGAACACTAACACCGGGGAGCTGTTTTTT. Encoded protein: CASGNTNTGELFF.

This clone has more than one count but fewer than ten. The chain couples TRBV4-1 to TRBJ2-3; D not resolved. Germline V lookup: CDR1 MGHRA, CDR2 YSYEKL. Trimming shortened V by 6 bases and J by 1 base, and 11 bases separated the two germline ends. The CDR3 contains 14 residues. This CDR3 is CASRPTGRTDTQYF. The DNA for the CDR3 is TGCGCCAGCAGACCTACTGGGCGCACAGATACGCAGTATTTT.

The DNA of the CDR3 is TGTGCCAGCAGCTCGGGTTTCCAAGAGACCCAGTACTTC. This gives the protein CASSSGFQETQYF. The chain combines TRBV5-4 with TRBJ2-5; D remains ambiguous. There are 13 residues in the CDR3. Germline V CDR1 and CDR2: SGHNT, YYREEE (reference sequence). Trimming pared 3 bases from V and 1 base from J, leaving 7 bases between. The variable domain in full, with the rest retrieved from reference TRBV5-4 and TRBJ2-5, is ETGVTQSPTHLIKTRGQQVTLRCSSQSGHNTVSWYQQALGQGPQFIFQYYREEENGRGNFPPRFSGLQFPNYSSELNVNALELDDSALYLCASSSGFQETQYFGPGTRLLVL.

V gene TRBV10-3 combines with J gene TRBJ1-6; D not resolved. Trimming removed 3 bases from V and 8 bases from J, with 11 bases in between. CDR1 is ENHRY and CDR2 is SYGVKD in the germline V gene. There are 14 residues in the CDR3. CDR3 loop: CAISDWGRDSPLHF. The CDR3 nucleotides are TGTGCCATCAGTGACTGGGGTAGGGATTCACCCCTCCACTTT.

The rearrangement joins TRBV5-6 to TRBJ2-3; 9 nucleotides agree with TRBD1. From germline, CDR1 is SGHDT and CDR2 YYEEEE. Unmatched junction bases numbered 4, after V lost 3 bases and J lost 5 bases. The CDR3 covers 14 residues. The chain's CDR3 is CASSWGQGKDTQYF. The CDR3 region has the DNA TGTGCCAGCAGCTGGGGACAGGGTAAAGATACGCAGTATTTT.

The chain couples TRBV5-8 to TRBJ2-3, with D uncertain. CDR1 is SGHTS, CDR2 YDEGEE, per germline. V was cut by 3 bases and J by 0 bases, with 5 bases left in between. CDR3 length: 13 amino acids. CDR3 protein: CASSYPSTDTQYF. In DNA, the CDR3 is TGTGCCAGCAGCTATCCCAGCACAGATACGCAGTATTTT. The variable domain in full, completed from reference TRBV5-8 and TRBJ2-3, reads EAGVTQSPTHLIKTRGQQATLRCSPISGHTSVYWYQQALGLGLQFLLWYDEGEERNRGNFPPRFSGRQFPNYSSELNVNALELEDSALYLCASSYPSTDTQYFGPGTRLTVL.

This rearrangement joins TRBV7-9 to TRBJ1-4; no clear D. The CDR3 runs 12 residues. V shed 8 bases and J shed 5 bases, with 9 bases lying between them. Germline assignment: CDR1 SEHNR and CDR2 FQNEAQ (reference sequence). Here the CDR3 DNA reads TGTGCCAGCGGCCCCGGCAATGAAAAACTGTTTTTT. Translated, it gives CASGPGNEKLFF.

The chain recombines TRBV11-2 with TRBJ2-5; D is undetermined. The V gene lost 3 bases and the J gene lost 7 bases, with 12 bases spanning the gap. Germline values: CDR1 SGHAT, CDR2 FQNNGV. The CDR3 consists of 13 residues. CDR3 in amino acids: CASSLEPPGTQYF. The CDR3, as DNA: TGTGCCAGCAGCTTGGAGCCCCCGGGGACCCAGTACTTC.

The chain carries TRBV4-1 and TRBJ2-7; the match to TRBD2 covers 12 bases. From germline, CDR1 is MGHRA and CDR2 YSYEKL. The V and J ends lost 4 bases and 8 bases, in that order; junction bases with no gene match: 9. CDR3 length equals 15 residues. CDR3: CASSPSGRDPTKQYF. The CDR3 bases are TGCGCCAGCAGCCCTAGCGGGAGGGATCCTACGAAGCAGTACTTC.

The chain uses TRBV11-3 and TRBJ2-1; 9 bases agree with TRBD1. The trim removed 3 bases at V and 5 bases at J, leaving 5 bases unmatched. Germline V lookup: CDR1 SGHNT, CDR2 YENEEA. This CDR3 is built from 15 residues. The CDR3 region has the DNA TGTGCCAGCAGCTTTGGGACAGGGACAAACAATGAGCAGTTCTTC. Amino acid sequence: CASSFGTGTNNEQFF.